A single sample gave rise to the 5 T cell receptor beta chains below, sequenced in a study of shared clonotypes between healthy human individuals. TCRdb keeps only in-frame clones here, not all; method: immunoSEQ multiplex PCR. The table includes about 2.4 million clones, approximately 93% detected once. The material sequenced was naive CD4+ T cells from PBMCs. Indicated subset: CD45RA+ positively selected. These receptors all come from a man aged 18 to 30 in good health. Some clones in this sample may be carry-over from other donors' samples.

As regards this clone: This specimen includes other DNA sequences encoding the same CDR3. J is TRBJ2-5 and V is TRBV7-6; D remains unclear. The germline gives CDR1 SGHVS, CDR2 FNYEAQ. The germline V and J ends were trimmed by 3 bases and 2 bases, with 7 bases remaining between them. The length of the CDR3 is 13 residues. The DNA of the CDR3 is TGTGCCAGCAGCTTTTCCAGACAAGAGACCCAGTACTTC. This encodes CASSFSRQETQYF.

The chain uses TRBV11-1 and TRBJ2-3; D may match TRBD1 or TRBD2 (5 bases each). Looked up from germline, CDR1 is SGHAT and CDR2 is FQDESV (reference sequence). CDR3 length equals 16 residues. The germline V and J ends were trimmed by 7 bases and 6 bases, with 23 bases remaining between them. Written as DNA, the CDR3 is TGTGCCAGCACCACCACCTCGGGACCCCCTACTGATACGCAGTATTTT. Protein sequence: CASTTTSGPPTDTQYF.

The CDR3, as DNA: TGTGCCAGCAGTTACTCGGGCGAGGAGTATTTT. Residues: CASSYSGEEYF. V and J are TRBV6-5 and TRBJ2-3; D uncertain. Germline V CDR1 and CDR2: MNHEY, SVGAGI. Trimming left V 0 bases short and J 13 bases short, with 8 bases between. The CDR3 contains 11 residues.

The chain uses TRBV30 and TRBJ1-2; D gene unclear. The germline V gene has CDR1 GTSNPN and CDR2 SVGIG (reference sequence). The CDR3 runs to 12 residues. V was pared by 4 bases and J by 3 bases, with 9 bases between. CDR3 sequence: CAWTDGDYGYTF. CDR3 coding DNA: TGTGCCTGGACGGACGGAGACTATGGCTACACCTTC.

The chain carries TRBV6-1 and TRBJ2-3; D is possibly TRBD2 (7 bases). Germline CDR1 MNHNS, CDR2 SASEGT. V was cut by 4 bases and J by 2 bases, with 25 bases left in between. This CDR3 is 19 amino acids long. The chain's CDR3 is CASSGSTSPEWGHTDTQYF. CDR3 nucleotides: TGTGCCAGCAGTGGTTCGACTAGCCCCGAATGGGGACACACAGATACGCAGTATTTT.